This is a list of T cell receptor beta chains from one sample in a study of T cells after posttransplantation cyclophosphamide. Sequencing used immunoSEQ multiplex PCR; TCRdb keeps in-frame clones, though not all of them. Of tens of thousands of clones in the sample, about nine tenths were seen once. Material: PBMCs, obtained less than 70 days after allogeneic stem cell transplant with posttransplant cyclophosphamide. Receptors originate from a male patient aged 60 to 75 who received an allogeneic stem cell transplant from a related donor and was CMV-positive. Some T cells may possibly be graft donor cells. The conserved cysteine and the conserved F or W are not part of the CDR3 here. The order of the fields is D gene, J gene, V gene, clone size, CDR3 protein. A D gene is named only where the DNA matches it firmly. Size is omitted from some rows. Given values are once, few, many or a class for expanded clones.

D gene: -; J gene: TRBJ1-2; V gene: TRBV5-8; clone size: -; CDR3 protein: ASSQRQQANYGYT
D gene: -; J gene: TRBJ1-1; V gene: TRBV7-9; clone size: -; CDR3 protein: ASRGGTEAF
D gene: -; J gene: TRBJ1-5; V gene: TRBV12-5; clone size: -; CDR3 protein: ASGLARGTPADQPQH
D gene: -; J gene: TRBJ1-3; V gene: TRBV28; clone size: -; CDR3 protein: ASNEQGSSGNTIY
D gene: -; J gene: TRBJ1-4; V gene: TRBV6-5; clone size: few; CDR3 protein: ASSYTANEKLF
D gene: -; J gene: TRBJ1-1; V gene: TRBV4-1; clone size: -; CDR3 protein: ASWPGRANTEAF
D gene: -; J gene: TRBJ1-1; V gene: TRBV5-1; clone size: -; CDR3 protein: ASSQGVGGTEAF
D gene: TRBD1; J gene: TRBJ2-1; V gene: TRBV5-1; clone size: -; CDR3 protein: ASSLGGQGYNEQF
D gene: TRBD1; J gene: TRBJ2-7; V gene: TRBV5-1; clone size: once; CDR3 protein: ASSFYRGSDEQY
D gene: -; J gene: TRBJ2-5; V gene: TRBV27; clone size: -; CDR3 protein: ASSLASSRIRETQY
D gene: -; J gene: TRBJ2-2; V gene: TRBV9; clone size: -; CDR3 protein: ASSVYTGELF
D gene: -; J gene: -; V gene: TRBV4-2; clone size: -; CDR3 protein: ASSHETVSYEQY
D gene: -; J gene: TRBJ1-4; V gene: TRBV30; clone size: -; CDR3 protein: AWRAPFPPTAGKLF